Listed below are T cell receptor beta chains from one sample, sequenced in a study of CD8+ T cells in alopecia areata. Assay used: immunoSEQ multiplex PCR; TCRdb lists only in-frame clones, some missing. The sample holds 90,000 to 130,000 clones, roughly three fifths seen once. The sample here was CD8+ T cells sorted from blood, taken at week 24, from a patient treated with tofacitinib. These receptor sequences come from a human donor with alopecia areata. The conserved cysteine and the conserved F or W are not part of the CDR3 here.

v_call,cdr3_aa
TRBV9,ASSVATGGTYTQY
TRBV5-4,ASSLAGQGDEQY
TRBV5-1,ASSLRTSGLVYEQY
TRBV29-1,SVEDRHPEQY
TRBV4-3,ASSQGGENNEQF
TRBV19,ASSMGPNNEQF
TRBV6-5,ASSYDSASGVQTQY
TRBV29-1,SVMDRETSNTGELF
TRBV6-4,ASSAGTSNEQF
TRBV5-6,ASSLPGHNSPLH
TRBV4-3,ASSQAVPAYEQY
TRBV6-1,ASSAVAGGHEDTQY
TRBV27,ASKGTENVLT
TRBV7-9,ASSLDNTEAF
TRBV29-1,SVDIGLNTEAF
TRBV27,ASSWGSVTDTQY
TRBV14,ASSQGGGAGPSYNEQF
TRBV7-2,AIVPVVGIYEQY